This T cell receptor (beta chain) was sequenced in a study of blood T cell repertoires in COVID-19. Across the study: PBMCs, B-cell-depleted T cells, or T cells provided the cDNA or gDNA that made up the material.

The CDR3 loop spans 17 amino acids. Germline assignment: CDR1 KGHDR and CDR2 SFDVKD. With 2 bases removed from V and 1 base from J, the gap between germline ends came to 16 bases. Repertoires were generated with immunoSEQ multiplex PCR, while TCRdb's copy carries only in-frame clones and drops some. The sample shows roughly 380,000 clones, approximately 89% of them seen only once. Everyone who took part was roughly 18 to 89 years old, and they came from about 23 US areas. Clinical histories supplied by participants themselves formed the basis of cohort assignment. The genes are TRBV24-1 and TRBJ2-5, with D possibly matching TRBD1 (6 bases). The TCR comes from a man aged 25-45 years who had recovered from COVID-19. The sample comprised PBMCs or T cells enriched from blood (not recorded which). CDR3 bases: TGTGCCACCAGTGATTCGAACAAGACAGGACCCCAAGAGACCCAGTACTTC. Translated, it gives CATSDSNKTGPQETQYF.